The subject of this entry is one TCR beta chain. Its antigen is currently not known. No much larger clonotype is one base removed from it; base qualities were not supplied. These data come from a study of cytomegalovirus exposure and HLA in healthy donors (dated by TCRdb to between 2016 and 2019). Regarding the complete study: In an earlier analysis of about 560 of the donors, about 270 Gb of sequence data and approximately 120 million unique TCR beta sequences from roughly 200 million T cells were reported. An early release that covered fewer than 800 HLA-typed donors contained about 300 gigabases of sequencing data and 75 million to 100 million unique TCR sequences. Among the 398 genotyped donors, approximately 77% belonged to the genetic ancestry cluster associated with self-reported Caucasian donors. The study was designed to test whether signatures of past pathogen exposure could be identified by cataloging public T cell receptors. The study profiled the T cell repertoires of under 850 subjects by immunosequencing and related them to cytomegalovirus serostatus. In addition to the first cohort of 650 to 800 subjects, a separate validation cohort of 120 different subjects was used. To predict cytomegalovirus infection status, the study brought together high-throughput TCR immunosequencing, statistical association of individual TCRs with disease status, and machine learning. To study patterns of TCR occurrence, a later analysis re-analyzed previously published TCR beta repertoires from several hundred donors and added high-resolution HLA genotyping. The later analysis used no new phenotypic data to find candidate immune exposures, relying instead on TCR beta sequences and their occurrence across donors. An earlier analysis of 587 of the donors applied high-throughput TCR beta sequencing to assess whether each TCR beta V gene segment acted as functional or pseudogenic. Donor age, sex, ethnicity and CMV serostatus were compiled alongside the repertoire data. A later genetic analysis used genome-wide SNP genotypes for about three fifths of the roughly 700 donors, treating that subset as a discovery cohort. All discovery cohort repertoires had been generated on a single sequencing platform. HLA typing included class I and class II loci at four-digit resolution. Typing coverage differed by locus: A, B, C, DRB1 and DQB1 were typed in about 620-640 donors, DQA1 in about 560, DPA1 in 606, and DPB1 in 472. Four to six DR-DQ haplotypes were handled as single units for association and clustering, since linkage in the cohort was strong. On average, about 240,000 unique TCR beta nucleotide sequences were sequenced per donor among a few hundred genotyped donors of the cohort, with roughly a sixth of those sequences being non-productive.

Overall results and qualifications from the work: The authors suggested that the approach could potentially be extended to other disease states and immunological phenotypes. The classifier was reported to diagnose cytomegalovirus status with high specificity and sensitivity in both the original and validation cohorts. Broadly in line with IMGT annotations, most TCR beta V segments showed up in productive rearrangements about 90% or about 30% of the time in an earlier analysis of a few hundred of the donors. A later analysis reported that several top co-occurrence clusters appeared linked to parvovirus B19, influenza, CMV and Epstein-Barr virus. A later analysis found that TCR association rates varied across HLA loci, with DRB1 alleles showing the most associated TCRs and HLA-C alleles the fewest. A later analysis found that HLA-associated TCR beta chains were more clonally expanded and had lower generation probabilities than equally common non-associated chains. Specific HLA alleles were associated with 15,000 to 20,000 TCR beta sequences at a false discovery rate of 0.05 in a later analysis. HLA typing was unavailable for some donors at each locus, so association tests used only the typed subset. Compared with the approximately 670-donor mean, donors in an Asian-associated ancestry cluster had fewer N-insertions in productive TCRs, according to a later genetic analysis. CMV serostatus was the only immune exposure information available for the cohort. A few of the identified cytomegalovirus-associated TCR beta chains were confirmed in vitro to be specific for cytomegalovirus antigens. A further reported finding was that TCR beta sequences accurately predicted the HLA-A and HLA-B alleles for most subjects in the first cohort. Across donors, most TCR sequences were observed very rarely, whereas some public TCRs were present in many individuals. Roughly uniform sequencing depth across donors was assumed in presence/absence analyses, although this assumption may not hold. Correlated functional status among segregating V segments might be attributable to linkage disequilibrium, but an unknown experimental factor could not be ruled out. A later analysis found that most CMV-associated TCR beta chains appeared HLA-restricted, with HLA associations seemingly driven largely by CMV exposure. This cohort had only TCR beta chains sequenced, and the lack of alpha or paired-chain data limited which features could be detected. An association between a missense DCLRE1C variant and V-gene and J-gene trimming of TCR beta chains was found in a later genetic analysis and replicated in an independent cohort. When HLA alleles, especially DR and DQ, strongly co-occurred, TCR associations were difficult to assign to individual alleles. Because counts were too low, seventeen rarely observed V segments, including chromosome 9 orphons, were left out of the earlier analysis of 587 of the donors. A total of fewer than 200 TCR beta chains were listed by the study as associated with cytomegalovirus. A cluster of highly shared sequence variants was judged likely to be a technical artifact of the sequencing pipeline.

The cohort was made up of about 670 healthy bone marrow donors. All cohort members were sampled while nominally healthy, although unrecorded immune exposures were likely present. The donor tested CMV seronegative, placing the donor among the 300 to 400 seronegative members of the cohort. A peripheral blood sample was provided by each donor, and peripheral blood mononuclear cells were used for TCR beta sequencing. The Qiagen DNeasy Blood Extraction Kit was used to extract genomic DNA from the blood cell samples. The library was obtained by the immunoSEQ multiplex PCR assay. For the multiplex PCR, a mixture combining 60 forward primers for TCR Vbeta segments and 13 reverse primers for TCR Jbeta segments was used. Amplification of the CDR3 region of rearranged TCR beta genes was performed with a multiplex PCR assay on genomic DNA. Amplified TCR beta libraries were sequenced as 87-base-pair reads on the Illumina HiSeq System. Under the source paper's analysis protocol: A later analysis tallied 70 million to 100 million unique TCR beta chains across the 666 repertoires, and about 10 million of those chains were shared by two or more donors. To remove PCR and sequencing errors, raw reads were error-corrected and collapsed into unique sequences using a nearest-neighbor algorithm that merged closely related sequences. V, D and J gene segments were assigned by aligning CDR3 sequences to IMGT reference sequences. For a sequence to be retained, a match of at least six nucleotides to both a V gene segment and a J gene segment was required. Rearrangements were called productive when the CDR3 lacked stop codons and stayed in frame with V and J; all others were non-productive. Following IMGT convention, CDR3 was defined as the stretch from the second conserved V-encoded cysteine up to the conserved J-encoded phenylalanine. Sequences without an unambiguous match to a single V gene segment were excluded from the earlier analysis of about 600 of the donors. In an earlier analysis of 450 to 700 of the donors, V segments were called functional above 56.7% productive rearrangements and were called segregating when the between-donor standard deviation exceeded 5%. A statistical classification framework was built to diagnose cytomegalovirus status from the catalog of TCR beta chain sequences. V and J gene assignment, in a later analysis, came from comparing TCR nucleotide sequences with IMGT/GENE-DB human TR gene sequences. The TCRdist pipeline was used in a later analysis to assign CDR3 sequences and most-parsimonious VDJ recombination scenarios. In a later analysis, every TCR beta chain was defined by the combination of its CDR3 amino acid sequence and its V-gene family, and reads without a unique V-gene family were dropped. As a way to deal with suspected cross-contamination and a sequencing artifact, a later analysis dropped 640 or so nucleotide sequences that were highly shared and had low generation probability. In a later analysis, a clonal expansion index was calculated for each public chain from normalized within-repertoire ranks of inferred template counts. Generation probabilities in a later analysis came from a VDJ recombination model fitted to out-of-frame rearrangements, and those results were checked against IGoR. A later analysis scored TCR-TCR, TCR-HLA and TCR-CMV co-occurrence with hypergeometric tests, applying a repertoire-size bias correction to TCR pairs. To estimate false discovery rates, a later analysis permuted the HLA or CMV assignments 20 times. In a later analysis, co-occurring TCRs were grouped using DBSCAN, and TCRdist sequence similarity was added for clustering within HLA-allele-positive subsets. Repertoires with fewer than 30,000 or more than 120,000 public chains, plus five repertoires with anomalous nucleotide sharing, were excluded from co-occurrence clustering. TCRdb mirrors the immuneACCESS table, restricted to in-frame sequences. Some clones are absent from its copies; in checked studies, under half trace to an unresolved V gene, and the reason for the others is unknown. V and J calls and clone size follow that table, whereas D and trimming were derived from the DNA. The sample table records 90,000 to 120,000 clones; roughly three quarters of these occur just once. The ten largest clones capture more than 1.5% of the sample.

Sequenced input: PBMCs. The source of this sequence is a woman aged 40-49 years in good health and CMV-seronegative.

The CDR3 corresponds to CASSFRDSQTDTQYF. Read as DNA, the sequence is TGTGCCAGCAGTTTCCGGGACAGTCAGACAGATACGCAGTATTTT. The sequence links TRBV27 to TRBJ2-3; TRBD1 lines up with 7 middle nucleotides. The CDR3 covers 15 residues, taking in both the cysteine and the phenylalanine. Of all the DNA, just the CDR3 is kept, 45 bases in frame from base 1. The CDR1 and CDR2 encoded by the germline V gene (reference sequence) are MNHEY and SMNVEV. The junction shows trimming of 3 bases on V and 3 bases on J, and the gene matches do not reach 6 bases of it.